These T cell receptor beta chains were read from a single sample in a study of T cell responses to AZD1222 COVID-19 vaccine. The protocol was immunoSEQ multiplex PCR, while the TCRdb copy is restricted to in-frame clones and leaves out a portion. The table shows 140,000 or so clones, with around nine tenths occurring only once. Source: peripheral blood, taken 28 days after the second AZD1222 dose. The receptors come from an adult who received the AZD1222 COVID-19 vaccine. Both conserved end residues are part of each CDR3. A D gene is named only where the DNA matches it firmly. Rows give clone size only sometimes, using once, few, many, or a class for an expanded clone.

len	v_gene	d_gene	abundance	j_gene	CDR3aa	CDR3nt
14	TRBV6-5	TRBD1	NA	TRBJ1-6	CASRPGQPNSPLHF	TGTGCCAGCAGGCCGGGACAGCCGAATTCACCCCTCCACTTT
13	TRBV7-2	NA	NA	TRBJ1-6	CASSFYLLEALHF	TGTGCCAGCAGCTTCTATCTCCTTGAGGCCCTCCACTTT
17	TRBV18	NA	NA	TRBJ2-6	CASSLRAEGLGANVLTF	TGTGCCAGCTCTCTTCGGGCGGAAGGACTTGGGGCCAACGTCCTGACTTTC
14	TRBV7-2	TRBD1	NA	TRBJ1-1	CASSLGGTVIEAFF	TGTGCCAGCAGCTTAGGGGGGACAGTTATCGAAGCTTTCTTT
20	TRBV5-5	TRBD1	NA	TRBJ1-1	CASSSGGLGDRVRLNTEAFF	TGTGCCAGCAGCTCGGGGGGCCTGGGGGACAGGGTCCGACTGAACACTGAAGCTTTCTTT
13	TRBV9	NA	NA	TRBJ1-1	CASSVAGNTEAFF	TGTGCCAGCAGCGTAGCTGGGAACACTGAAGCTTTCTTT
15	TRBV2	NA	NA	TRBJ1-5	CASSEVQISNQPQHF	TGTGCCAGCAGTGAAGTCCAGATTAGCAATCAGCCCCAGCATTTT
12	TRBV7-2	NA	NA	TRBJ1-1	CASSLRTDKAFF	TGTGCCAGCAGCTTAAGGACAGATAAAGCTTTCTTT
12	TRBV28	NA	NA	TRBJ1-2	CASKRDLGGYTF	TGTGCCAGCAAGAGGGACCTCGGGGGCTACACCTTC
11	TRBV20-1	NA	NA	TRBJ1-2	CSASRQAGYTF	TGCAGTGCTAGTCGGCAGGCTGGCTACACCTTC
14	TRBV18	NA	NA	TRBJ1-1	CASSRSISNTEAFF	TGTGCCAGCTCACGATCAATTTCGAACACTGAAGCTTTCTTT
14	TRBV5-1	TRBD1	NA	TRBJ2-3	CASSTGTGGDTQYF	TGCGCCAGCAGCACCGGGACAGGGGGAGATACGCAGTATTTT
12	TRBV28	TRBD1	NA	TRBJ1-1	CASSWDRLEAFF	TGTGCCAGCAGTTGGGACAGACTTGAAGCTTTCTTT
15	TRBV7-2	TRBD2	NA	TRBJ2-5	CASSFWASGGETQYF	TGTGCCAGCAGCTTCTGGGCTAGCGGGGGGGAGACCCAGTACTTC
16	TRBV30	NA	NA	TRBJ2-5	CAWGGTGSNLAGTQYF	TGTGCCTGGGGGGGGACAGGGAGCAATCTAGCGGGGACCCAGTACTTC
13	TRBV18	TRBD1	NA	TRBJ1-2	CASSPQGARGYTF	TGTGCCAGCTCACCGCAGGGGGCTCGCGGCTACACCTTC
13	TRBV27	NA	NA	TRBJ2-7	CASSLDSSYEQYF	TGTGCCAGCAGTTTGGACAGCTCCTACGAGCAGTACTTC
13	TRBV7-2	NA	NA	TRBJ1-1	CASKLQANTEAFF	TGTGCCAGCAAGCTACAGGCAAATACTGAAGCTTTCTTT
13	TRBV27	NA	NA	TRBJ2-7	CASSLSGLNEQYF	TGTGCCAGCAGTTTATCGGGACTGAACGAGCAGTACTTC
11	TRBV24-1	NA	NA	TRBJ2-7	CATSDEQEQYF	TGTGCCACCAGTGATGAGCAGGAGCAGTACTTC
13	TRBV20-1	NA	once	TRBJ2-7	CSASGPKADEQYF	TGCAGTGCTAGTGGCCCCAAGGCGGACGAGCAGTACTTC
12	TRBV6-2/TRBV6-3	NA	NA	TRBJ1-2	CASSLRVYGYTF	TGTGCCAGCAGTTTGAGGGTCTATGGCTACACCTTC
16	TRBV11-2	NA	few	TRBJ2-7	CASSLPRYRGSYEQYF	TGTGCCAGCAGCTTACCTCGGTATCGGGGTTCTTACGAGCAGTACTTC
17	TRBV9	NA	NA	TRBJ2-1	CASSAYSGGRGLNEQFF	TGTGCCAGCAGCGCCTATTCTGGGGGGCGCGGGTTAAATGAGCAGTTCTTC
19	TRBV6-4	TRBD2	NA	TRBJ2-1	CASSDTDLGLAGGPREQFF	TGTGCCAGCAGTGACACAGACCTCGGACTAGCGGGAGGGCCGAGGGAGCAGTTCTTC
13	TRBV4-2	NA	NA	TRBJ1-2	CASSQEGAIGYTF	TGTGCCAGCAGCCAAGAAGGGGCGATTGGCTACACCTTC
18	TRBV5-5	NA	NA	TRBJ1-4	CASSFEGKTSATNEKLFF	TGTGCCAGCAGCTTTGAAGGGAAGACATCTGCAACTAATGAAAAACTGTTTTTT
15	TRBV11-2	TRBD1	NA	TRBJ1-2	CASSLVKQGRYGYTF	TGTGCCAGCAGCTTAGTAAAACAGGGGAGGTATGGCTACACCTTC
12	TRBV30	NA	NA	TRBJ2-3	CAWSWAGDTQYF	TGTGCCTGGAGTTGGGCGGGGGATACGCAGTATTTT
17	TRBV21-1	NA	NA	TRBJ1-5	CATLWGPTEGYNQPQHF	TGTGCCACCCTCTGGGGACCGACCGAGGGCTACAATCAGCCCCAGCATTTT
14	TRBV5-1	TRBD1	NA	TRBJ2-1	CASSLTPAGGIKFF	TGCGCCAGCAGCTTGACCCCGGCAGGGGGAATAAAGTTCTTC
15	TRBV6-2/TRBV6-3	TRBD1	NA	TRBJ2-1	CASSPTGGNYNEQFF	TGTGCCAGCAGCCCCACAGGGGGCAACTACAATGAGCAGTTCTTC
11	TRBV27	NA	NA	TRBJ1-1	CASKKGYEAFF	TGTGCCAGCAAGAAAGGGTATGAAGCTTTCTTT
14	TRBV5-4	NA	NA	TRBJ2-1	CASRRGNGNNEQFF	TGTGCCAGCAGGCGCGGAAACGGAAACAATGAGCAGTTCTTC
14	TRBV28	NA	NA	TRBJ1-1	CASSRGDFTTEAFF	TGTGCCAGCAGTCGAGGGGATTTCACCACTGAAGCTTTCTTT
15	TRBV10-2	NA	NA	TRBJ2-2	CASSAAGMNTGELFF	TGCGCCAGCAGTGCGGCAGGGATGAACACCGGGGAGCTGTTTTTT
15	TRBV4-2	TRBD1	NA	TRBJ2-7	CASSQQDRVSYEQYF	TGTGCCAGCAGCCAGCAAGACAGGGTATCCTACGAGCAGTACTTC
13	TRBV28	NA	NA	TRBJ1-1	CASSSSFGGRAFF	TGTGCCAGCAGTTCCTCATTTGGCGGCAGGGCTTTCTTT
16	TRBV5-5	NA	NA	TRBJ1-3	CASSLSPSSGGNTIYF	TGTGCCAGCAGCTTGAGCCCATCCTCTGGTGGAAACACCATATATTTT
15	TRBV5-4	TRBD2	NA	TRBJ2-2	CASSSGTSSLGELFF	TGTGCCAGCAGCTCCGGGACTAGCAGCCTCGGGGAGCTGTTTTTT
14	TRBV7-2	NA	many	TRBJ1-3	CASSVKSSGNTIYF	TGTGCCAGCAGCGTCAAAAGCTCTGGAAACACCATATATTTT
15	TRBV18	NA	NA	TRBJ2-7	CASSPPTGGGLEQYF	TGTGCCAGCTCACCACCAACGGGTGGGGGGCTGGAGCAGTACTTC
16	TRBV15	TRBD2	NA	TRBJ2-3	CATSSRLAGQTDTQYF	TGTGCCACCAGCAGCCGGCTAGCGGGGCAAACAGATACGCAGTATTTT
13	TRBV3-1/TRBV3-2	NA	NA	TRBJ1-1	CASSPLGGGEAFF	TGTGCCAGCAGCCCCCTGGGAGGGGGTGAAGCTTTCTTT
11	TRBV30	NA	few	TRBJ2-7	CAWSTSGEQYF	TGTGCCTGGAGTACAAGCGGGGAGCAGTACTTC
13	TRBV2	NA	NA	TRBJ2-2	CASNRVRTGELFF	TGTGCCAGCAACAGGGTTAGGACCGGGGAGCTGTTTTTT
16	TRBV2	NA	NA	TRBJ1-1	CASSERGGEMNTEAFF	TGTGCCAGCAGTGAAAGAGGGGGTGAGATGAACACTGAAGCTTTCTTT
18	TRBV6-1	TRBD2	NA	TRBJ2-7	CASSEETSGGAYFYEQYF	TGTGCCAGCAGTGAGGAGACTAGCGGGGGGGCCTATTTCTACGAGCAGTACTTC
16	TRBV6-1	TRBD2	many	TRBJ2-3	CASSEMGGGGADTQYF	TGTGCCAGCAGTGAAATGGGCGGGGGAGGGGCGGATACGCAGTATTTT
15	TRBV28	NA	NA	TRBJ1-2	CASSFAAVVDYGYTF	TGTGCCAGCAGTTTCGCCGCGGTTGTCGACTATGGCTACACCTTC
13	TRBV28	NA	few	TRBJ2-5	CASSSPGRETQYF	TGTGCCAGCAGTTCCCCAGGGAGAGAGACCCAGTACTTC
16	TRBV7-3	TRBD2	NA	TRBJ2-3	CASSRGLAGGSDTQYF	TGTGCCAGCAGCCGGGGACTAGCGGGAGGGTCAGATACGCAGTATTTT
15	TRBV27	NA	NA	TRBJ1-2	CASSTALQGSYGYTF	TGTGCCAGCAGTACCGCACTACAGGGTTCCTATGGCTACACCTTC
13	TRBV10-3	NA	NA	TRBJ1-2	CAIRDDRNYGYTF	TGTGCCATCAGGGACGACCGCAACTATGGCTACACCTTC
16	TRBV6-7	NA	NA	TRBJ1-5	CASSYPGVVSNQPQHF	TGTGCCAGCAGTTACCCAGGGGTAGTAAGCAATCAGCCCCAGCATTTT
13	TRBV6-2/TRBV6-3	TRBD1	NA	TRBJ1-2	CASSLGTAYGYTF	TGTGCCAGCAGTTTGGGGACAGCCTATGGCTACACCTTC
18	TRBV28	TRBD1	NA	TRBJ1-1	CASSLMLGTGGLNTEAFF	TGTGCCAGCAGTTTAATGTTGGGTACAGGGGGCCTGAACACTGAAGCTTTCTTT